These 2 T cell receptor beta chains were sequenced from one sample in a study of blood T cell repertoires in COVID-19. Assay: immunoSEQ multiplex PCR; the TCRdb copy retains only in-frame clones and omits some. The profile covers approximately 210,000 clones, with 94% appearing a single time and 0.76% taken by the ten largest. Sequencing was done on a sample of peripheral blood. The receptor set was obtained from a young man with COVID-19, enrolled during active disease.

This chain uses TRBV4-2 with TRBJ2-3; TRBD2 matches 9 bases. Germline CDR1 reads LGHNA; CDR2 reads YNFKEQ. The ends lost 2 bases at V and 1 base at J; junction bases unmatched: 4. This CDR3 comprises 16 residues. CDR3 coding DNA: TGTGCCAGCAGCCAATCTAGCGGGGCGGGCACAGATACGCAGTATTTT. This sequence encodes CASSQSSGAGTDTQYF.

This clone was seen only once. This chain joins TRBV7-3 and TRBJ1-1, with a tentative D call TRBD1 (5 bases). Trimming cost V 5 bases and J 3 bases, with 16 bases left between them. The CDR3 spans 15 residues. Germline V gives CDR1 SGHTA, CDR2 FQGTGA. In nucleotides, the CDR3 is TGTGCCAGCAGCGCCTATCAGGGATTTGACACTGAAGCTTTCTTT. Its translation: CASSAYQGFDTEAFF.